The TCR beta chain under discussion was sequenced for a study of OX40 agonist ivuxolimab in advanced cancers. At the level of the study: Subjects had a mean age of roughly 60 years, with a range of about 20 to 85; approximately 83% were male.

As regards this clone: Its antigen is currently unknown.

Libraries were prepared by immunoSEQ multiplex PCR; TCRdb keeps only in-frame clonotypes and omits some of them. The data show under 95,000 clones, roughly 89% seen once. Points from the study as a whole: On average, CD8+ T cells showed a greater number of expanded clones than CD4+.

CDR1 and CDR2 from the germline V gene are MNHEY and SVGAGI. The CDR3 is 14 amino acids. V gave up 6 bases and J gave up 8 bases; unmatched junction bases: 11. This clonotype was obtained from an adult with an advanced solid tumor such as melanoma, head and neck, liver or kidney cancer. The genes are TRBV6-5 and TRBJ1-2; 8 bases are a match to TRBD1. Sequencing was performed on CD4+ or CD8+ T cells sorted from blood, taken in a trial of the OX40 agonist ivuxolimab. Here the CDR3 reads CASRQHQGAQGYTF. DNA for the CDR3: TGTGCCAGCAGGCAACACCAGGGGGCGCAAGGCTACACCTTC.